The TCR beta chain under discussion was sequenced for a study of T cells in Graves' hyperthyroidism and ophthalmopathy. This CDR3 spans 13 amino acids. V gave up 5 bases and J gave up 7 bases, with 12 bases separating them. In germline, CDR1 is SGHRS, CDR2 YFSETQ. Graves' hyperthyroidism without ophthalmopathy progression within 18 months was termed stable. Isolation of PBMCs was performed on approximately 10 ml fresh peripheral blood. RNA transcripts yielded amplified TCR beta CDR3 regions. TCR CDR3 underwent first-round RT-PCR with the HTBI primer set. TCRdb processed the multiplex PCR reads anew with MiXCR; each CDR3 protein has one entry. The sample contains over 650,000 distinct CDR3 sequences, approximately 16% of which appear only once.

The sample comprised blood. The genes are TRBV5-1 and TRBJ2-2, with D hard to call. The TCR was taken from a man between 18 and 29 years old with Graves' hyperthyroidism. The CDR3: CASRQEVDGELFF. The DNA of the CDR3 is TGCGCCAGCAGGCAGGAAGTCGACGGGGAGCTGTTTTTT.